This T cell receptor beta chain was captured in a study of blood T cells in healthy people across ages. In this sample, this clonotype turned up a few times. For the second PCR, which ran for about 6 to 11 cycles, a sample-barcoded 5' primer and a J-beta primer mix were used. TCRdb ran MiXCR on the 5' RACE reads and lists one entry per CDR3 protein. The sample holds 1 million to 1.2 million distinct CDR3 sequences, approximately 38% seen once. Per the germline V gene, CDR1 is MNHEY and CDR2 is SMNVEV (reference sequence). CDR3 size: 14 residues. With 2 bases clipped from V and 5 bases from J, the junction kept 5 bases outside the gene matches.

The source material was blood. This rearrangement joins TRBV27 to TRBJ2-5; 7 bases are a match to TRBD2. This TCR was recovered from a man younger than 35 in good health. CDR3 nucleotides: TGTGCCAGCAGTTTAGCGGGGGTAGGGGAGACCCAGTACTTC. This encodes CASSLAGVGETQYF.